The present TCR beta chain was sequenced within a study of T cells in Graves' hyperthyroidism and ophthalmopathy. The study, taken as a whole, reports: The model foresaw ophthalmopathy a median roughly 6 months prior to onset.

The CDR3 regions of TCR beta were amplified from RNA transcripts. The study used the HTBI primer set for a first-round RT-PCR of the TCR CDR3. MiXCR, applied by TCRdb to the multiplex PCR reads, yields one record per CDR3 protein. This sample has some 600,000 distinct CDR3 sequences, with roughly 50% found just once. In the case of this clonotype: Its cognate antigen is unknown.

The V end was cut by 0 bases, the J end by 0 bases, with 6 bases between. Germline V gene lookup returns CDR1 SGHRS and CDR2 YFSETQ. This CDR3 region has 14 residues. The sequenced material came from peripheral blood or thyroid tissue (not recorded which). The receptor was isolated from a woman aged 18-29 years with Graves' hyperthyroidism. V usage is TRBV5-1 and J usage is TRBJ2-5; D may be TRBD1 (5 bases). DNA for the CDR3: TGCGCCAGCAGCTTGGACAGGAACCAAGAGACCCAGTACTTC. Residues: CASSLDRNQETQYF.